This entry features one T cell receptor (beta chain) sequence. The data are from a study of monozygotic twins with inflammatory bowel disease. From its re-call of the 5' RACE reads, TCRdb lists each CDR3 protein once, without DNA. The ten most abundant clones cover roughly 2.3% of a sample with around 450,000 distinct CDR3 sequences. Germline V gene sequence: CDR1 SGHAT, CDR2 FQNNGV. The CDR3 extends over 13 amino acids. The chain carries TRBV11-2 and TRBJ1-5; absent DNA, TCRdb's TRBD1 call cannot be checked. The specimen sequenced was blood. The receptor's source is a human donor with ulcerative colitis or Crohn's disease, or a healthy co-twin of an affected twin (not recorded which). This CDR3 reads CASSLGQTQPQHF.